These T cell receptor beta chains were read from a single sample in a study of T cells in Graves' hyperthyroidism and ophthalmopathy. Using its own MiXCR run on the multiplex PCR reads, TCRdb lists one record per CDR3 protein. In the table there are about 270,000 distinct CDR3 sequences, roughly 15% of which are singletons. Sequencing used blood. All receptors come from a woman between 50 and 59 years old with Graves' hyperthyroidism that later progressed to Graves' ophthalmopathy. CDR3s include the opening cysteine and the closing phenylalanine or tryptophan. A D gene is named only where the DNA matches it firmly. Clone size is shown for a subset of rows, as once, few, many or a class of expanded clone.

len,j_gene,d_gene,abundance,v_gene,CDR3aa,CDR3nt
15,TRBJ2-1,.,few,TRBV4-1,CASSQVASAYNEQFF,TGCGCCAGCAGCCAAGTAGCTAGCGCCTACAATGAGCAGTTCTTC
13,TRBJ2-1,.,.,TRBV10-2,CASSADWYNEQFF,TGCGCCAGCAGCGCGGACTGGTACAATGAGCAGTTCTTC
14,TRBJ2-7,TRBD2,many,TRBV4-1,CASRSAGGGNEQYF,TGCGCCAGCAGATCAGCGGGAGGGGGCAACGAGCAGTACTTC
14,TRBJ1-1,.,many,TRBV29-1,CSALGAGMNTEAFF,TGCAGCGCCCTAGGGGCAGGGATGAACACTGAAGCTTTCTTT
13,TRBJ1-2,.,many,TRBV20-1,CSARRGADYGYTF,TGCAGTGCTAGACGGGGCGCAGACTATGGCTACACCTTC
15,TRBJ2-3,TRBD1,many,TRBV5-1,CASTQTGTGADTQYF,TGCGCCAGCACCCAAACCGGGACAGGGGCAGATACGCAGTATTTT
15,TRBJ1-2,TRBD1,many,TRBV7-9,CASSHPAGGENSYTF,TGTGCCAGCAGTCACCCCGCAGGGGGCGAGAATAGCTACACCTTC
14,TRBJ2-7,.,many,TRBV28,CASSSQGPSYEQYF,TGTGCCAGCAGTTCACAGGGTCCCTCCTACGAGCAGTACTTC
15,TRBJ2-2,.,many,TRBV15,CATSRNRELTGELFF,TGTGCCACCAGCAGAAATAGGGAATTGACCGGGGAGCTGTTTTTT
14,TRBJ2-1,.,.,TRBV15,CATSRFQDVFMQFF,TGTGCCACCAGCAGATTTCAGGACGTATTTATGCAGTTCTTC
15,TRBJ2-7,.,.,TRBV19,CASSLEVGLPYEQYF,TGTGCCAGTAGTCTAGAGGTGGGCCTACCCTACGAGCAGTACTTC
16,TRBJ2-1,TRBD2,many,TRBV27,CASSSPRLAGGRRQFF,TGTGCCAGCAGTTCCCCGCGACTAGCGGGTGGTCGGCGGCAGTTCTTC
16,TRBJ2-3,TRBD2,few,TRBV7-3,CASSVSRLAGWDTQYF,TGTGCCAGCAGCGTGTCCAGACTAGCGGGGTGGGATACGCAGTATTTT
12,TRBJ2-7,TRBD2,.,TRBV6-1,CASGTSGTEQYF,TGTGCCAGCGGGACTAGCGGGACAGAGCAGTACTTC
18,TRBJ2-3,TRBD2,.,TRBV15,CATSFTGLGSVGTDTQYF,TGTGCCACCAGCTTTACGGGACTAGGGTCAGTTGGCACAGATACGCAGTATTTT
12,TRBJ1-5,TRBD1,many,TRBV27,CASGDRDQPQHF,TGTGCCAGTGGGGACAGGGATCAGCCCCAGCATTTT
17,TRBJ1-3,.,.,TRBV19,CATSPRSGTQIGTTIYF,TGTGCCACCTCGCCCCGATCCGGGACCCAAATTGGAACCACCATATATTTT
17,TRBJ2-7,.,.,TRBV6-5,CASSSSSPGTPSYEQYF,TGTGCCAGCAGTTCATCATCTCCAGGGACTCCCTCCTACGAGCAGTACTTC
14,TRBJ1-3,.,.,TRBV30,CAWSVMRGGNTIYF,TGTGCCTGGAGTGTAATGAGAGGTGGAAACACCATATATTTT
13,TRBJ2-7,TRBD1,.,TRBV5-6,CASSYRTGSEQYF,TGTGCCAGCAGCTATAGGACAGGGAGTGAGCAGTACTTC
14,TRBJ1-1,TRBD1,.,TRBV14,CASSHGQGNTEAFF,TGTGCCAGCAGCCACGGACAGGGGAACACTGAAGCTTTCTTT
14,TRBJ1-1,.,many,TRBV5-1,CASSLYLFGTEAFF,TGCGCCAGCAGCTTGTACCTCTTTGGGACTGAAGCTTTCTTT
13,TRBJ1-4,.,many,TRBV30,CAWSVKQREKLFF,TGTGCCTGGAGTGTAAAGCAGAGGGAAAAACTGTTTTTT
13,TRBJ2-1,TRBD2,once,TRBV9,CASSAPTSTEQFF,TGTGCCAGCAGCGCCCCGACTAGCACTGAGCAGTTCTTC
16,TRBJ2-2,TRBD2,once,TRBV10-3,CAIRGTSGNNTGELFF,TGTGCCATCAGAGGGACTAGCGGAAATAACACCGGGGAGCTGTTTTTT
15,TRBJ1-1,TRBD1,.,TRBV19,CASTGQGGENTEAFF,TGTGCCAGCACGGGACAGGGCGGTGAGAACACTGAAGCTTTCTTT
15,TRBJ2-1,TRBD2,few,TRBV9,CASSVDGLAHNQQFF,TGTGCCAGCAGCGTAGATGGACTAGCCCATAATCAGCAGTTCTTC
16,TRBJ1-6,TRBD1,few,TRBV20-1,CSASLPGQGLNSPLHF,TGCAGTGCTAGCCTTCCTGGACAGGGCCTGAATTCACCCCTCCACTTT
13,TRBJ1-2,.,many,TRBV30,CAFGQPYNYGYTF,TGTGCCTTCGGACAGCCGTATAACTATGGCTACACCTTC
15,TRBJ2-1,TRBD2,many,TRBV20-1,CSAREFAGGPGEQFF,TGCAGTGCTAGAGAGTTTGCGGGAGGGCCCGGTGAGCAGTTCTTC
12,TRBJ2-7,.,many,TRBV30,CAWSVVGYEQYF,TGTGCCTGGAGTGTCGTCGGCTACGAGCAGTACTTC